This TCR beta chain is from a study of CD8+ T cells in alopecia areata. Study background: Those patients who were treated received oral tofacitinib, which was given at 5 to 10 mg twice daily for moderate-to-severe alopecia areata. General study findings and limits: Between patients, shared TCR sequences were less clear than in mice. This was possibly due in part to HLA diversity in the patient population. Many expanded lesional clones remained in scalp and blood on tofacitinib.

Investigators isolated RNA and reverse transcribed it into cDNA to act as the sequencing template. Sequenced by immunoSEQ multiplex PCR; TCRdb stores in-frame clones only, minus some. This repertoire shows over 85,000 clones, around 71% found once; its top ten account for roughly 17%. The CDR3 extends over 16 amino acids. Germline V CDR1 and CDR2: SGHDN, FVKESK. V was trimmed by 0 bases and J by 0 bases, leaving 10 bases between them. As to treatment: oral pan-JAK inhibitor, 5-10 mg twice daily. From alopecia areata patients, lesional scalp punch biopsies and peripheral blood were collected. In the case of this clone: Antigen unknown.

The source of this sequence is a human donor with alopecia areata. This material consisted of CD8+ T cells sorted from blood, taken around week 46, from a patient treated with tofacitinib. V and J are TRBV14 and TRBJ2-3, with D uncertain. CDR3 sequence: CASSQELQISTDTQYF. CDR3 nucleotides: TGTGCCAGCAGCCAAGAACTACAAATCAGCACAGATACGCAGTATTTT.